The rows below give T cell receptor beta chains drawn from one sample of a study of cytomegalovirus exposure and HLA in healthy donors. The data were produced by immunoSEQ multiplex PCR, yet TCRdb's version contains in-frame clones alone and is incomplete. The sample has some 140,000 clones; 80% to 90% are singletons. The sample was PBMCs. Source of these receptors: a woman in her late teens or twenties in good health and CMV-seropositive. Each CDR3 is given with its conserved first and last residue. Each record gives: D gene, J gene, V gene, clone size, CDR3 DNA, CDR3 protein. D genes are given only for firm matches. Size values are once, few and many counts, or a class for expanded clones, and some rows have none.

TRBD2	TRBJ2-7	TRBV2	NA	TGTGCCAGCAGTGAAGGGGCTAGCGGGGGTTACGAGCAGTACTTC	CASSEGASGGYEQYF
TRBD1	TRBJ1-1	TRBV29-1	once	TGCAGCGTTGTGACAGGGAGGAACACTGAAGCTTTCTTT	CSVVTGRNTEAFF
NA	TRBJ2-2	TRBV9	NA	TGTGCCAGCACCCCAGGGCCCACCGGGGAGCTGTTTTTT	CASTPGPTGELFF
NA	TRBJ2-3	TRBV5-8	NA	TGTGCCAGCAGCTTGGAATTAGCCACAGATACGCAGTATTTT	CASSLELATDTQYF
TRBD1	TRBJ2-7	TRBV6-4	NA	TGTGCCAGCAGTGTTAGGGTTGGGACAGTTTACGACTTC	CASSVRVGTVYDF
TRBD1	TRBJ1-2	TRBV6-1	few	TGTGCCAGCACCTCCGTACGACAGGGGACGGGGGGCTACACCTTC	CASTSVRQGTGGYTF
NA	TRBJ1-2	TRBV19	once	TGTGCCAGTAGTATGGGGGACTCCTTTAACTATGGCTACACCTTC	CASSMGDSFNYGYTF
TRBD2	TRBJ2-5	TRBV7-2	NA	TGTGCCAGCAGCTACGGCCTAGCGGGGGGGCAAGAGACCCAGTACTTC	CASSYGLAGGQETQYF
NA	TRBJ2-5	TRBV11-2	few	TGTGCCAGCAGCTTAGTGGAGCAGACCCAGTACTTC	CASSLVEQTQYF
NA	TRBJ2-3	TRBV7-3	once	TGTGCCAGCAGCTTGTCGAGATCAGATACGCAGTATTTT	CASSLSRSDTQYF